The subject of this entry is one T cell receptor (beta chain). This record comes from a study of PD-1 blockade in mismatch repair-deficient tumors. Every patient had mismatch repair deficiency by PCR or immunohistochemistry. The CDR3 sequence is 13 residues long. Germline CDR1 reads SEHNR; CDR2 reads FQNEAQ (reference sequence). Trimming took off 1 base at V and 6 bases at J, with 9 bases between the two ends. The assay was immunoSEQ multiplex PCR, and TCRdb's table has in-frame clones only and misses some. This sample has roughly 120,000 clones, with roughly 90% found just once. The sequencing here drew on peripheral blood, taken approximately 72 weeks after starting pembrolizumab. This chain uses TRBV7-9 with TRBJ1-1; possibly TRBD1 for D (6 bases). This receptor was obtained from an adult with mismatch repair-deficient cancer. The CDR3 coding sequence is TGTGCCAGCAGCTTAGTTGGACAGTCTGAAGCTTTCTTT. Translating it yields CASSLVGQSEAFF.